The 13 T cell receptor beta chains in this list originate from one sample, sequenced in a study of T cells in Graves' hyperthyroidism and ophthalmopathy. Amplified TCR beta CDR3 regions came from RNA transcripts. The TCR CDR3 first-round RT-PCR relied on the HTBI primer set. TCRdb recomputed calls from the multiplex PCR reads with MiXCR, one row per CDR3 protein. The sample lists 330,000 or so distinct CDR3 sequences, around 18% occurring once. The sequenced sample was blood. The receptor set was obtained from a woman aged 40 to 50 with Graves' ophthalmopathy.

Many counts were recorded for this clonotype. The CDR3 bases are TGTGCCAGCAGCCAAGATGCGGGAGCCTACTACGAGCAGTACTTC. Translation gives CASSQDAGAYYEQYF. This sequence joins TRBV14 and TRBJ2-7; 7 bases are a match to TRBD2. This CDR3 has 15 amino acids. Germline loops: CDR1 SGHDN, CDR2 FVKESK. Trimming cost V 0 bases and J 3 bases; bases outside gene matches: 5. Using reference TRBV14 and TRBJ2-7 for the parts outside the CDR3, the full variable domain is EAGVTQFPSHSVIEKGQTVTLRCDPISGHDNLYWYRRVMGKEIKFLLHFVKESKQDESGMPNNRFLAERTGGTYSTLKVQPAELEDSGVYFCASSQDAGAYYEQYFGPGTRLTVT.

This clonotype was counted many times. The rearrangement links TRBV12-3 or TRBV12-4 to TRBJ2-5; 8 bases agree with TRBD2. This CDR3 region has 15 residues. The ends lost 5 bases at V and 5 bases at J; junction bases unmatched: 10. The CDR3 is CASSPTTSERETQYF. The CDR3 DNA sequence: TGTGCCAGCAGTCCGACGACTAGCGAGAGGGAGACCCAGTACTTC.

Details on this clonotype: Sequence at one end of the junction differs from germline and may be a read error. This chain joins TRBV19 and TRBJ2-2, with 8 bases fitting TRBD2. The CDR3 runs to 15 residues. The germline gives CDR1 LNHDA, CDR2 SQIVND (reference sequence). This CDR3 reads CASRIGRVAAGELFF. The CDR3 nucleotides read TGTGCCAGTAGGATCGGGAGGGTAGCGGCCGGGGAACTGTTTTTT.

This clonotype was recorded at least ten times. The chain joins TRBV20-1 to TRBJ2-6; 11 bases align to TRBD1. V lost 5 bases to trimming and J lost 0 bases; unmatched junction nucleotides: 6. This CDR3 region has 17 residues. Looked up from germline, CDR1 is DFQATT and CDR2 is SNEGSKA (reference sequence). The CDR3 protein is CSAYTGTGGSGANVLTF. CDR3 in DNA: TGCAGTGCTTACACCGGGACAGGGGGCTCTGGGGCCAACGTCCTGACTTTC.

Turning to this clonotype: Germline and junction disagree at one end, which may indicate a read error. The rearrangement links TRBV12-3 or TRBV12-4 to TRBJ1-1; D might be TRBD1 (6 bases). The CDR3 extends over 12 amino acids. The CDR3, as DNA: TGTGCCAGCAATACAGGGAACACTGAAGCTTACTTT. Protein sequence: CASNTGNTEAYF.

Ten or more counts support this clonotype. This chain uses TRBV30 with TRBJ1-5; possibly TRBD1 for D (5 bases). Germline CDR1 reads GTSNPN; CDR2 reads SVGIG (reference sequence). CDR3 length equals 13 residues. The ends were cut back, 0 bases at V and 5 bases at J, with 8 bases in the middle. CDR3 sequence reads: CAWSVGRDQPQHF. The DNA of the CDR3 is TGTGCCTGGAGTGTTGGCAGGGATCAGCCCCAGCATTTT.

The table lists this clonotype with a few counts. A much larger clone lies one base from this, so it may be a read error. CDR3 DNA sequence: TGTGCCGCCCGCTATGGCGGGAGGGTGTCCGGGGAGCTGTTTTTT. It translates to CAARYGGRVSGELFF. V gene TRBV28 combines with J gene TRBJ2-2, with 9 positions matching TRBD2. CDR3 length: 15 residues. V lost 11 bases and J lost 6; bases outside the gene matches: 13. The germline CDR1 and CDR2 sequences are MDHEN and SYDVKM.

This clonotype was observed many times. V usage is TRBV7-2 and J usage is TRBJ2-4; no definite D call. Trimming left V 1 base short and J 6 bases short, with 10 bases between. CDR3 length equals 14 residues. Germline CDR1 SGHTA, CDR2 FQGNSA. DNA for the CDR3: TGTGCCAGCAGCTTAGGAGATGTTTTAAACATTCAGTACTTC. This sequence encodes CASSLGDVLNIQYF.

There are many counts of this clonotype. CDR3 in DNA: TGTGCCAGCGACGGGATCCACACTGAAGCTTTCTTT. Its protein product is CASDGIHTEAFF. The chain couples TRBV28 to TRBJ1-1; D is unclear. In germline, CDR1 is MDHEN, CDR2 SYDVKM. The CDR3 consists of 12 residues. Trimming left V 8 bases short and J 3 bases short, with 10 bases between. Looking up the rest from reference TRBV28 and TRBJ1-1 gives the full variable domain: DVKVTQSSRYLVKRTGEKVFLECVQDMDHENMFWYRQDPGLGLRLIYFSYDVKMKEKGDIPEGYSVSREKKERFSLILESASTNQTSMYLCASDGIHTEAFFGQGTRLTVV.

This clonotype was seen ten or more times. The rearrangement uses TRBV11-1 and TRBJ2-6; 8 bases align to TRBD1. CDR3 length equals 16 residues. The germline gives CDR1 SGHAT, CDR2 FQDESV (reference sequence). V was clipped by 3 bases and J by 1 base; unmatched bases: 2. CDR3 loop: CASSLQGASGANVLTF. CDR3 in DNA: TGTGCCAGCAGCTTGCAGGGGGCATCTGGGGCCAACGTCCTGACTTTC. Full variable domain (remainder filled in from reference TRBV11-1 and TRBJ2-6): EAEVAQSPRYKITEKSQAVAFWCDPISGHATLYWYRQILGQGPELLVQFQDESVVDDSQLPKDRFSAERLKGVDSTLKIQPAELGDSAMYLCASSLQGASGANVLTFGAGSRLTVL.

This clonotype was counted at least ten times. The chain links TRBV6-5 to TRBJ1-2, with a weak D call TRBD1 (5 bases). Trimming stripped 5 bases from V and 4 bases from J, with 14 bases between. The V gene's germline CDR1 is MNHEY and CDR2 SVGAGI. The CDR3 runs 14 residues. CDR3 coding DNA: TGTGCCAGCAGTCCTTTGACAGAACTCTATGGCTACACCTTC. This sequence encodes CASSPLTELYGYTF.

This clonotype has at least ten counts. V usage is TRBV20-1 and J usage is TRBJ2-4; weak D call: TRBD2 (5 bases). The germline CDR1 and CDR2 sequences are DFQATT and SNEGSKA (reference sequence). Trimming pared 2 bases from V and 3 bases from J, leaving 14 bases between. The CDR3 sequence is 15 residues long. The CDR3 DNA sequence: TGCAGTGCTAGACGCCTTCGGGAAGACAAAAACATTCAGTACTTC. It specifies CSARRLREDKNIQYF.

This clonotype came up many times. The chain carries TRBV6-1 and TRBJ2-2; the match to TRBD2 covers 9 bases. This CDR3 contains 16 residues. Germline V gene lookup returns CDR1 MNHNS and CDR2 SASEGT. V shed 7 bases and J 2 bases; nucleotides not matched to a gene: 8. CDR3 sequence (DNA): TGTGCCAGCATCGGTAGCGGGAGTTTCAACACCGGGGAGCTGTTTTTT. The encoded protein is CASIGSGSFNTGELFF.